A single T cell receptor beta chain is shown here with its context. In the original analysis: Reference gene primers were amplified, and this amplification served to estimate nucleated cell counts. Sequenced by immunoSEQ multiplex PCR; TCRdb stores in-frame clones only, minus some. V, J and clone size derive from that table, while D and trimming were established from the DNA sequence. The sample yields 140,000 or so clones, 80% to 90% seen once. These data come from a study of blood T cell repertoires in COVID-19. In the study overall: The origin of the acute and convalescent COVID-19 samples was the United States, Italy and Spain.

Germline lookup yields CDR1 SGHRS and CDR2 YFSETQ. The J segment lost 1 base and the V segment lost 7 bases, leaving 15 bases of the junction unmatched. This CDR3 is built from 17 residues. The origin of this receptor is a woman over 75 with acute or convalescent COVID-19. The genes are TRBV5-1 and TRBJ1-1; 8 nucleotides align to TRBD1. What was sequenced was peripheral blood. CDR3 bases: TGCGCCAGCGGACTTCAACCCCAGGGGGCGGCGAACACTGAAGCTTTCTTT. This encodes CASGLQPQGAANTEAFF.